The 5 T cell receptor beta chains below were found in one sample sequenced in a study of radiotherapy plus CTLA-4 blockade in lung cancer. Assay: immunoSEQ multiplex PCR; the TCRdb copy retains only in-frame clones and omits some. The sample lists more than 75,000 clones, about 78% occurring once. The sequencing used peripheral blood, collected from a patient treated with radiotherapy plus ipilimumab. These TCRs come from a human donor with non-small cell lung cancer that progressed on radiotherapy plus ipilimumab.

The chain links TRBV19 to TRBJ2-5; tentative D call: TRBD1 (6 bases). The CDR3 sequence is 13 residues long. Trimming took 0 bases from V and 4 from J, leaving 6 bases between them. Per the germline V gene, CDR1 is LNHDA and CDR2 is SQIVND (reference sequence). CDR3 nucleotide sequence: TGTGCCAGTAGTATAGAGACAGGAGAGACCCAGTACTTC. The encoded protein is CASSIETGETQYF.

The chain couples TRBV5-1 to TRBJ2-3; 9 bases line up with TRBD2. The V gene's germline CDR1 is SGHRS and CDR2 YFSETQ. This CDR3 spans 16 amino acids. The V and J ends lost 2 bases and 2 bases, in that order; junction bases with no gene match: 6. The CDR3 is CASSFGAGGFTDTQYF. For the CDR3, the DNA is TGCGCCAGCAGCTTCGGGGCGGGAGGGTTCACAGATACGCAGTATTTT. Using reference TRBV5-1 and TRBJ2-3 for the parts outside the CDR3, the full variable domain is KAGVTQTPRYLIKTRGQQVTLSCSPISGHRSVSWYQQTPGQGLQFLFEYFSETQRNKGNFPGRFSGRQFSNSRSEMNVSTLELGDSALYLCASSFGAGGFTDTQYFGPGTRLTVL.

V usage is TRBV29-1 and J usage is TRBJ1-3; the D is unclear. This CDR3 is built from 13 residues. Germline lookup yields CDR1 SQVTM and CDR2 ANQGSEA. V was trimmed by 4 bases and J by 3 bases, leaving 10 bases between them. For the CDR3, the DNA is TGCAGCGTTGTAAGTCCGGGTGGAAACACCATATATTTT. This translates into CSVVSPGGNTIYF.

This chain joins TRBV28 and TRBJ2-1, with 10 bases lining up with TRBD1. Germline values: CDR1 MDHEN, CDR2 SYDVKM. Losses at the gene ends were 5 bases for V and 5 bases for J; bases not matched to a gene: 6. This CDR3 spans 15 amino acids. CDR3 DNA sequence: TGTGCCAGCAGTATCATCGGGACAGGGGACAATGAGCAGTTCTTC. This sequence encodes CASSIIGTGDNEQFF.

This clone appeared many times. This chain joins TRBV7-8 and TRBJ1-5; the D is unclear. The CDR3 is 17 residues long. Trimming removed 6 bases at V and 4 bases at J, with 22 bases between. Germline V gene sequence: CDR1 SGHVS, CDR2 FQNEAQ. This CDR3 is CASSSQMTGGGNQPQHF. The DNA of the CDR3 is TGTGCCAGCAGTTCGCAGATGACCGGAGGAGGGAATCAGCCCCAGCATTTT.